This TCR beta chain was observed in a study of T cell changes during pregnancy in multiple sclerosis. Germline CDR1 reads LNHDA; CDR2 reads SQIVND (reference sequence). J lost 5 bases, V lost 7 bases, and 5 bases had no gene match. This CDR3 region has 13 residues. Clones were sequenced by immunoSEQ multiplex PCR, and TCRdb holds only the in-frame ones, with some missing. Among over 30,000 clones listed, roughly 91% were seen once. Sequenced here: CD8+ T cells from peripheral blood mononuclear cells, sampled in the second trimester of pregnancy. The source of this sequence is a female donor in good health, enrolled as a control in a pregnancy study. The chain recombines TRBV19 with TRBJ1-1, with 9 nucleotides matching TRBD1. The CDR3 loop reads CASTLDRGTEAFF. In nucleotides, the CDR3 is TGTGCCAGTACTCTCGACAGGGGGACTGAAGCTTTCTTT.